This T cell receptor (beta chain) was identified during a study of siplizumab effects on memory and regulatory T cells. As for this clone: Its antigen is unknown.

This CDR3 is 13 amino acids long. The germline V gene encodes CDR1 ENHRY and CDR2 SYGVKD. The J segment lost 6 bases and the V segment lost 10 bases, leaving 4 bases of the junction unmatched. Study-wide findings and caveats: No functional test confirmed suppression by proliferating siplizumab-culture Tregs.

Repertoires were generated with immunoSEQ multiplex PCR, while TCRdb's copy carries only in-frame clones and drops some. The profile shows more than 85,000 clones, approximately 90% of them singletons. The gene calls are TRBV10-3 and TRBJ2-1, with TRBD2 matching 12 bases. The specimen sequenced was Tregs sorted from blood. The sequence was obtained from a human donor in good health. CDR3 DNA sequence: TGTGCCACCCTACTAGCGGGAGGCAATGAGCAGTTCTTC. Encoded protein: CATLLAGGNEQFF.